The 27 T cell receptor beta chains below come from one sample, sequenced in a study of control samples from healthy donors and cancer patients. Some clones are missing from TCRdb's copy, which holds only in-frame ones; the method was immunoSEQ multiplex PCR. The sample contains just under 150,000 clones, approximately 91% of which appear only once. Sample: blood. These receptor sequences come from a man aged 25-45 years in good health.

The genes are TRBV7-7 and TRBJ2-5; D may be TRBD1 (5 bases). CDR3 length: 14 residues. Per germline, CDR1 SSHAT and CDR2 FNYEAQ (reference sequence). V was pared by 1 base and J by 5 bases, with 11 bases between. CDR3 sequence: CASSLGKGSETQYF. The CDR3 nucleotides read TGTGCCAGCAGCTTAGGAAAGGGGTCGGAGACCCAGTACTTC.

The chain employs TRBV11-2 and TRBJ2-1; 9 positions match TRBD2. This CDR3 contains 15 residues. Per germline, CDR1 SGHAT and CDR2 FQNNGV. The V gene end was trimmed by 10 bases and the J gene end by 4 bases; junction bases not matched to a gene: 11. CDR3 bases: TGTGCCACCGGACCTCTAGCGGGGAGTTACAATGAGCAGTTCTTC. Translating gives CATGPLAGSYNEQFF.

This chain links TRBV3-1 (or the pseudogene TRBV3-2) with TRBJ2-4, with TRBD1 as a possible D gene (6 bases). This CDR3 has 17 amino acids. Trimming took 0 bases from V and 6 from J, leaving 18 bases between them. In germline, CDR1 is LGHDT, CDR2 YNNKEL (reference sequence). The CDR3 protein is CASSQDLAQGVANIQYF. The CDR3 DNA reads TGTGCCAGCAGCCAAGATTTAGCACAGGGAGTGGCAAACATTCAGTACTTC.

The gene calls are TRBV11-2 and TRBJ2-7; a weak D match, TRBD2 (6 bases). CDR3 size: 13 residues. CDR1 SGHAT and CDR2 FQNNGV come from the germline V gene. The V end lost 5 bases, the J end lost 1 base, and 9 bases lay between the germline ends. The CDR3 bases are TGTGCCAGCAGCCCGGGACTTTCCTACGAGCAGTACTTC. It yields the protein CASSPGLSYEQYF.

The chain recombines TRBV2 with TRBJ1-4; D call uncertain. Trimming removed 0 bases from V and 0 bases from J, with 8 bases in between. There are 16 residues in the CDR3. Germline loops: CDR1 SNHLY, CDR2 FYNNEI. The CDR3 nucleotides are TGTGCCAGCAGTGAAGCCGAAGAACCAACTAATGAAAAACTGTTTTTT. Its translation is CASSEAEEPTNEKLFF.

V and J are TRBV5-4 and TRBJ1-1; TRBD1 matches 10 bases. Germline-derived CDR1 and CDR2 are SGHNT and YYREEE (reference sequence). CDR3 size: 16 residues. The V gene end was trimmed by 0 bases and the J gene end by 5 bases; junction bases not matched to a gene: 7. Here the CDR3 reads CASSLDLDRGGTEAFF. The CDR3 coding sequence is TGTGCCAGCAGCTTGGATCTGGACAGGGGGGGTACTGAAGCTTTCTTT. Full variable domain (outside the CDR3, taken from reference TRBV5-4 and TRBJ1-1): ETGVTQSPTHLIKTRGQQVTLRCSSQSGHNTVSWYQQALGQGPQFIFQYYREEENGRGNFPPRFSGLQFPNYSSELNVNALELDDSALYLCASSLDLDRGGTEAFFGQGTRLTVV.

J is TRBJ1-1 and V is TRBV19, with 8 bases matching TRBD1. V shed 2 bases, J shed 5 bases, and the junction held 4 bases outside the gene matches. Per the germline V gene, CDR1 is LNHDA and CDR2 is SQIVND (reference sequence). The CDR3 totals 14 residues. CDR3: CASSIQGAWTEAFF. The DNA for the CDR3 is TGTGCCAGTAGTATACAGGGGGCATGGACTGAAGCTTTCTTT.

V and J are TRBV24-1 and TRBJ1-1; D gene uncertain. Trimming took off 0 bases at V and 0 bases at J, with 7 bases between the two ends. Germline CDR1 KGHDR, CDR2 SFDVKD. This CDR3 is built from 15 residues. CDR3 loop: CATSDLPGMNTEAFF. Here the CDR3 DNA reads TGTGCCACCAGTGATTTGCCAGGCATGAACACTGAAGCTTTCTTT.

This clone has a single count. This chain connects TRBV3-1 (or the pseudogene TRBV3-2) to TRBJ2-3, with a possible D match to TRBD2 (7 bases). Trimming shortened V by 8 bases and J by 5 bases, and 20 bases separated the two germline ends. In germline, CDR1 is LGHDT, CDR2 YNNKEL (reference sequence). The CDR3 runs 15 residues. CDR3 sequence: CASGLGGAVEDTQYF. CDR3 in DNA: TGTGCCAGCGGCCTAGGGGGGGCGGTCGAAGATACGCAGTATTTT.

V gene TRBV7-3 combines with J gene TRBJ2-3, with TRBD2 identical over 10 bases. The ends lost 5 bases at V and 6 bases at J; junction bases unmatched: 5. Per the germline V gene, CDR1 is SGHTA and CDR2 is FQGTGA. CDR3 length: 14 residues. The CDR3 is CASSLAGDKDTQYF. CDR3 DNA: TGTGCCAGCAGCCTAGCGGGGGATAAGGATACGCAGTATTTT.

This chain joins TRBV7-6 and TRBJ1-4; a weak D match, TRBD1 (6 bases). CDR3 size: 16 residues. V lost 2 bases, J lost 0 bases, and 10 bases lay in between. Germline CDR1 SGHVS, CDR2 FNYEAQ. In DNA, the CDR3 is TGTGCCAGCAGCTTAAGGAGACAGGCAACTAATGAAAAACTGTTTTTT. The encoded protein is CASSLRRQATNEKLFF.

The gene calls are TRBV5-1 and TRBJ1-1; unclear D gene. Germline CDR1 and CDR2: SGHRS and YFSETQ. Trimming left V 0 bases short and J 2 bases short, with 8 bases between. The CDR3 is 14 residues long. CDR3 sequence reads: CASSLDETNTEAFF. As DNA, the CDR3 is TGCGCCAGCAGCTTGGATGAGACAAACACTGAAGCTTTCTTT.

In DNA, the CDR3 is TGTGCCAGCAGTACTGCCAACAATGAGCAGTTCTTC. Its translation is CASSTANNEQFF. This chain joins TRBV7-3 and TRBJ2-1; D gene unclear. CDR3 size: 12 residues. Trimming took off 6 bases at V and 5 bases at J, with 8 bases between the two ends. CDR1 and CDR2 (germline): SGHTA, FQGTGA.

The chain carries TRBV5-1 and TRBJ2-1; 9 nucleotides match TRBD1. The germline V gene has CDR1 SGHRS and CDR2 YFSETQ. CDR3 length: 15 residues. The ends lost 0 bases at V and 5 bases at J; junction bases unmatched: 3. This CDR3 reads CASSLGGTGNNEQFF. CDR3 nucleotides: TGCGCCAGCAGCTTGGGGGGGACAGGGAACAATGAGCAGTTCTTC.

The rearrangement uses TRBV6-1 and TRBJ1-2; tentative D call: TRBD1 (5 bases). CDR1 and CDR2 (germline): MNHNS, SASEGT. The CDR3 runs 16 residues. V lost 2 bases, J lost 3 bases, and 16 bases lay in between. Here the CDR3 reads CASSETWGSSYYGYTF. CDR3 nucleotide sequence: TGTGCCAGCAGTGAAACCTGGGGCTCGTCGTACTATGGCTACACCTTC.

The J gene is TRBJ1-1, the V gene TRBV5-1, with D uncertain. Germline values: CDR1 SGHRS, CDR2 YFSETQ. The V gene lost 4 bases and the J gene lost 0 bases, with 19 bases spanning the gap. CDR3 size: 17 residues. CDR3 sequence: CASSQRTVGNMNTEAFF. The DNA of the CDR3 is TGCGCCAGCAGCCAAAGGACGGTCGGAAACATGAACACTGAAGCTTTCTTT.

The CDR3 is CASSPKVGGRLAEAFF. The CDR3 DNA reads as TGTGCCAGCAGTCCCAAGGTGGGGGGCCGTCTGGCTGAAGCTTTCTTT. This chain uses TRBV27 with TRBJ1-1, with D maybe TRBD1 (6 bases). Germline lookup yields CDR1 MNHEY and CDR2 SMNVEV (reference sequence). V was trimmed by 5 bases and J by 6 bases, leaving 22 bases between them. The CDR3 totals 16 residues.

The V and J genes are TRBV2 and TRBJ1-5; 10 nucleotides match TRBD1. CDR3 size: 14 residues. V lost 8 bases, J lost 6 bases, and 7 bases stayed unmatched. Germline CDR1 reads SNHLY; CDR2 reads FYNNEI. CDR3 nucleotide sequence: TGTGCCAGCCGTGGACAGGGGGAAATTCAGCCCCAGCATTTT. This encodes CASRGQGEIQPQHF.

This clone was observed a single time. This chain uses TRBV3-1 (or the pseudogene TRBV3-2) with TRBJ2-3, with D tentatively TRBD2 (5 bases). V gave up 7 bases and J gave up 1 base, with 15 bases separating them. The CDR3 spans 15 residues. The germline CDR1 and CDR2 sequences are LGHDT and YNNKEL (reference sequence). The CDR3 DNA follows: TGTGCCAGCAACACAAGAGGGAGAGGCACAGATACGCAGTATTTT. Its translation: CASNTRGRGTDTQYF.

The rearrangement uses TRBV27 and TRBJ1-2; 7 positions match TRBD1. The V and J ends lost 4 bases and 2 bases, in that order; junction bases with no gene match: 1. CDR1 and CDR2 from the germline V gene are MNHEY and SMNVEV (reference sequence). This CDR3 contains 13 residues. CDR3 amino acids: CASSWGQNYGYTF. The CDR3, as DNA: TGTGCCAGCAGTTGGGGACAGAACTATGGCTACACCTTC.

This clone was observed a single time. The chain is built from TRBV29-1 and TRBJ1-1; D is undetermined. V was pared by 0 bases and J by 10 bases, with 9 bases between. Germline loops: CDR1 SQVTM, CDR2 ANQGSEA. This CDR3 is 11 amino acids long. The CDR3 DNA is TGCAGCGTTGAAGAGGGGTGGGCAGCTTTCTTT. Its protein product is CSVEEGWAAFF. Supplemented by reference TRBV29-1 and TRBJ1-1, the full variable domain reads SAVISQKPSRDICQRGTSLTIQCQVDSQVTMMFWYRQQPGQSLTLIATANQGSEATYESGFVIDKFPISRPNLTFSTLTVSNMSPEDSSIYLCSVEEGWAAFFGQGTRLTVV.

The chain combines TRBV28 with TRBJ2-7, with 7 bases aligning to TRBD1. Germline trimming cut 4 bases from V and 3 bases from J; bases unmatched to any gene: 3. Looked up from germline, CDR1 is MDHEN and CDR2 is SYDVKM. The CDR3 has 13 residues. CDR3 amino acids: CASSWAGGYEQYF. CDR3 in DNA: TGTGCCAGCAGTTGGGCAGGGGGCTACGAGCAGTACTTC. Together with reference TRBV28 and TRBJ2-7, the CDR3 gives the full variable domain: DVKVTQSSRYLVKRTGEKVFLECVQDMDHENMFWYRQDPGLGLRLIYFSYDVKMKEKGDIPEGYSVSREKKERFSLILESASTNQTSMYLCASSWAGGYEQYFGPGTRLTVT.

This chain links TRBV6-5 with TRBJ2-1, with D perhaps TRBD1 or TRBD2 (6 bases each). The CDR3 runs to 14 residues. Germline CDR1 is MNHEY and CDR2 is SVGAGI. Deletions cut 5 bases from V and 0 bases from J, with 8 bases between. CDR3 coding DNA: TGTGCCAGCAGTCGGGGGCCCTCCTACAATGAGCAGTTCTTC. Translation gives CASSRGPSYNEQFF.

This sequence joins TRBV12-3 or TRBV12-4 and TRBJ2-3; possible D gene TRBD2, 5 bases. V was cut by 6 bases and J by 6 bases, with 13 bases left in between. The CDR3 contains 13 residues. CDR3 in DNA: TGTGCCAGCAGGGAATCTGGGGAGGATACGCAGTATTTT. This encodes CASRESGEDTQYF.

CDR3 DNA sequence: TGTGCCAGCAGTGAGAGTTGGCGGGGGGTTAGCACAGATACGCAGTATTTT. Translation gives CASSESWRGVSTDTQYF. The chain has TRBV2 and TRBJ2-3; TRBD2 aligns across 8 bases. This CDR3 spans 17 amino acids. The V segment lost 3 bases and the J segment 0 bases; nucleotides outside the gene matches: 8. Germline CDR1 and CDR2: SNHLY and FYNNEI.

The chain combines TRBV4-1 with TRBJ1-1, with D unresolved. V was clipped by 5 bases and J by 3 bases, with 10 bases between them. The CDR3 extends over 13 amino acids. Germline V gene sequence: CDR1 MGHRA, CDR2 YSYEKL. The chain's CDR3 is CASSSQADTEAFF. The CDR3 nucleotides are TGCGCCAGCAGCTCGCAGGCGGACACTGAAGCTTTCTTT.

This clone was found once. The chain uses TRBV30 and TRBJ2-1; TRBD2 aligns across 13 bases. The V segment lost 2 bases and the J segment 2 bases; nucleotides outside the gene matches: 12. The CDR3 loop spans 19 amino acids. The germline gives CDR1 GTSNPN, CDR2 SVGIG (reference sequence). DNA for the CDR3: TGTGCCTGGAGTCCGACTAGCGGGGGGCCACAAGCACCCTACAATGAGCAGTTCTTC. Its protein product is CAWSPTSGGPQAPYNEQFF.